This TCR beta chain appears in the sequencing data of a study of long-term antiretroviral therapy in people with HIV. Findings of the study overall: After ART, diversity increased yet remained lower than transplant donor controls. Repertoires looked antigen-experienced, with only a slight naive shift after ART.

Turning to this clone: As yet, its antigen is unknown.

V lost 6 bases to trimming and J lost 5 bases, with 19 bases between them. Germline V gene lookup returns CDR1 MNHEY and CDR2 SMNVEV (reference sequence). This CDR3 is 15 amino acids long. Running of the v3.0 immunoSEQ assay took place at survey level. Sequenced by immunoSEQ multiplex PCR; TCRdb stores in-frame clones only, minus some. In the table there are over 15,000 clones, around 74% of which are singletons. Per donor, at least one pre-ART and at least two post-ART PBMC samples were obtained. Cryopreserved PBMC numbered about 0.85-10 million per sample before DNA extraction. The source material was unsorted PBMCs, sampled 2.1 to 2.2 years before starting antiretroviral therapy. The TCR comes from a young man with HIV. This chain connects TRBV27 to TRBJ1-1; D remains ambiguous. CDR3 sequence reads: CASSIRGKSDTEAFF. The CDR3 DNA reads TGTGCCAGCAGCATCCGAGGAAAGTCAGATACTGAAGCTTTCTTT.